A single TCR beta chain is shown here with its context. Its cognate antigen is unknown. The data stem from a study of T cells in narcolepsy. Study background: Healthy controls were enrolled alongside patients with narcolepsy type 1 or type 2. Study-level findings and limits: Some memory CD4+ repertoires had no autoreactive clone sequences. Blood of same and different patients, but not healthy controls, reportedly held recurring autoreactive clonotypes. Same-patient CSF and blood CD4+ T cell clonotypes included HCRT-specific and TRIB2-specific autoreactive ones.

Here immunoSEQ multiplex PCR was the method, and the copy in TCRdb shows in-frame clones only, minus some. The profile shows roughly 30,000 clones, over 65% of them singletons. V was pared by 4 bases and J by 4 bases, with 17 bases between. CDR3 length: 15 amino acids. Germline V gene lookup returns CDR1 SGHTA and CDR2 FQGNSA. The TCR comes from a human donor in good health. Material: memory (CD45RA-) CD4+ T cells from blood. V is TRBV7-2 and J is TRBJ2-7; D possibly corresponds to TRBD1 (5 bases). CDR3: CASSSVAGWIYEQYF. CDR3 coding DNA: TGTGCCAGCAGCTCAGTGGCAGGGTGGATTTACGAGCAGTACTTC.